This is a list of T cell receptor beta chains from one sample in a study of regulatory T cells in long-lasting Graves disease. TCRdb re-called the multiplex PCR reads through MiXCR, storing one row per CDR3 protein. The data contain 400,000 to 450,000 distinct CDR3 sequences, 23% of them singletons. Sequencing was performed on peripheral blood mononuclear cells (PBMCs), taken when the disease was refractory, from a patient treated with antithyroid drugs. Receptor source: a female donor with Graves disease. The CDR3 runs from the conserved cysteine through the conserved F or W. A D gene is named only where the DNA matches it firmly. Size values are once, few and many counts, or a class for expanded clones, and some rows have none.

j_call clone_size v_call d_call cdr3_nt cdr3_aa
TRBJ2-7 NA TRBV20-1 TRBD1 TGCAGTGCTAGAAGCGCGACAGGGAGTACCTACGAGCAGTACTTC CSARSATGSTYEQYF
TRBJ1-5 NA TRBV6-1 NA TGTGCCAGCAGCGTTACAGGACGTGTTTCGCCCCAGCATTTT CASSVTGRVSPQHF
TRBJ2-5 many TRBV3-1 NA TGTGCCAGCAGCCAGAGTGAGACCGACCAAGAGACCCAGTACTTC CASSQSETDQETQYF
TRBJ2-2 NA TRBV12-3/TRBV12-4 NA TGTGCCAACAGTCCGGGAGACACCGGGGAGCTATTTTTT CANSPGDTGELFF
TRBJ2-4 few TRBV20-1 TRBD2 TGCAGTGCTCCGATGGCTGGACTAGCGGGAGGTCCAAACATTCAGTACTTC CSAPMAGLAGGPNIQYF
TRBJ1-6 NA TRBV7-8 NA TGTGCCAGCAGCCGTCGGACATCTAGCTCCTATAATTCACCCCTCCACTTT CASSRRTSSSYNSPLHF
TRBJ2-7 NA TRBV6-7 NA TGTGCCAGCAGTTACACTCGTCGGACTGAAGATTACGAGCAGTACTTC CASSYTRRTEDYEQYF
TRBJ1-1 NA TRBV6-5 TRBD1 TGTGCCAGCAGTTACACGCGGACAGGGTTGGTTGAAGCTTTCTTT CASSYTRTGLVEAFF
TRBJ1-4 many TRBV3-1 NA TGTGCCAGCAGCCAAGGATACGGTTCTAATGAAAAACTGTTTTTT CASSQGYGSNEKLFF
TRBJ2-2 NA TRBV11-1 NA TGTGCCAGCAGCTTAGACCCGGTTCGGAACACCGGGGAGCTGTTTTTT CASSLDPVRNTGELFF
TRBJ1-6 many TRBV28 TRBD1 TGTGCCAGCAGTTCAAAACGGGACAGTGTTTTATCACCCCTCCACTTT CASSSKRDSVLSPLHF
TRBJ1-5 many TRBV20-1 NA TGCAGTGCTAGAGAAAGAGGGGGAAGCAATCAGCCCCAGCATTTT CSARERGGSNQPQHF
TRBJ1-2 many TRBV28 NA TGTGCCAGCAGTTTAGGGGCCTCTAACTATGGCTACACCTTC CASSLGASNYGYTF
TRBJ2-5 many TRBV29-1 NA TGCAGCGTTGAATGGGCAGGGTGGGGAGAGACCCAGTACTTC CSVEWAGWGETQYF
TRBJ2-7 NA TRBV12-3/TRBV12-4 TRBD1 TGTGCCAGCAGTTTAGAGGTGTCCGGGACAGGGTTTGACGAGCAGTACTTC CASSLEVSGTGFDEQYF
TRBJ2-7 NA TRBV7-9 TRBD1 TGTGCCAGCAGCTGGTCGGGGACAGGGGTATTCTACGAGCAGTACTTC CASSWSGTGVFYEQYF
TRBJ2-7 NA TRBV12-3/TRBV12-4 NA TGTGCCAGCAGTTTGGGCAGCCACTACGAGCAGTACTTC CASSLGSHYEQYF
TRBJ2-2 few TRBV7-8 NA TGTGCCAGCAGCCAAACAGGGTTGGGCACCGGGGAGCTGTTTTTT CASSQTGLGTGELFF
TRBJ1-1 many TRBV15 NA TGTGCCACCACCTTTCCTGGGGGCACTGAAGCTTTCTTT CATTFPGGTEAFF
TRBJ1-1 few TRBV30 NA TGTGCCTGGAGTGTGGGGGAGCCCTTCTTT CAWSVGEPFF